Shown below are 32 T cell receptor beta chains from a single sample sequenced in a study of T-cell reconstitution after alpha-beta-depleted transplantation in children. A library of TCRbeta sequences, prepared with unique molecular identifiers, was generated. TCRdb re-analysed the PCR reads in MiXCR, keeping a single row per CDR3 protein. The sample consists of some 200,000 distinct CDR3 sequences, around 9.5% of them appearing once. Material: PBMCs from the stem cell graft donor, obtained from the stem cell graft. The receptors were gathered from a human donor who donated a stem cell graft to a child with acute lymphoblastic leukemia.

Only a few counts were recorded for this clonotype. This CDR3 is CASSSLGGANEQYF. The DNA for the CDR3 is TGTGCCAGCAGCTCCCTGGGGGGGGCCAACGAGCAGTACTTC. The chain links TRBV6-1 to TRBJ2-7; maybe TRBD2 (7 bases). V lost 6 bases and J lost 5, with 17 bases in between. Germline CDR1 reads MNHNS; CDR2 reads SASEGT. This CDR3 contains 14 residues.

This clonotype has just a few counts. The chain combines TRBV5-1 with TRBJ2-5; 10 bases are shared with TRBD1. Germline trimming cut 3 bases from V and 0 bases from J; bases unmatched to any gene: 11. Germline values: CDR1 SGHRS, CDR2 YFSETQ. The CDR3 runs 18 residues. The CDR3 sequence: CASSSQLGGTGDQETQYF. The CDR3 nucleotides are TGCGCCAGCAGCTCGCAATTGGGTGGGACAGGGGACCAAGAGACCCAGTACTTC. Using reference TRBV5-1 and TRBJ2-5 for the parts outside the CDR3, the full variable domain is KAGVTQTPRYLIKTRGQQVTLSCSPISGHRSVSWYQQTPGQGLQFLFEYFSETQRNKGNFPGRFSGRQFSNSRSEMNVSTLELGDSALYLCASSSQLGGTGDQETQYFGPGTRLLVL.

The chain recombines TRBV6-1 with TRBJ2-4; D perhaps matches TRBD2 (6 bases). The ends were cut back, 6 bases at V and 13 bases at J, with 19 bases in the middle. This CDR3 has 13 residues. Germline V gives CDR1 MNHNS, CDR2 SASEGT. Written as DNA, the CDR3 is TGTGCCAGCAGACCTGGCACGACTAGTCCGCAGTACTTC. Its translation is CASRPGTTSPQYF.

This clonotype has more than one count but fewer than ten. V and J are TRBV20-1 and TRBJ1-1, with 8 bases matching TRBD1. V gave up 6 bases and J gave up 3 bases; unmatched junction bases: 12. This CDR3 comprises 15 residues. Germline V CDR1 and CDR2: DFQATT, SNEGSKA (reference sequence). This CDR3 is CSARRTGGWDTEAFF. Here the CDR3 DNA reads TGCAGTGCCCGCCGAACAGGGGGGTGGGACACTGAAGCTTTCTTT.

This clonotype came up many times. The CDR3 loop reads CSATQGGDFGQFF. The CDR3 DNA reads as TGCAGTGCTACTCAAGGGGGAGATTTTGGGCAGTTCTTC. This chain connects TRBV20-1 to TRBJ2-1, with D maybe TRBD1 (6 bases). This CDR3 is built from 13 residues. Trimming took 4 bases from V and 12 from J, leaving 19 bases between them. Germline-derived CDR1 and CDR2 are DFQATT and SNEGSKA (reference sequence).

The chain recombines TRBV3-1 with TRBJ2-7; D gene ambiguous. This CDR3 has 12 amino acids. The ends were cut back, 0 bases at V and 5 bases at J, with 5 bases in the middle. Germline V gene data show CDR1 as LGHDT and CDR2 as YNNKEL (reference sequence). The CDR3 sequence is CASSQDQNEQYF. The CDR3 DNA reads TGTGCCAGCAGCCAAGACCAGAACGAGCAGTACTTC.

The table lists this clonotype with a few counts. The chain combines TRBV18 with TRBJ1-1, with 7 nucleotides matching TRBD1. The germline V gene encodes CDR1 KGHSH and CDR2 LQKENI. The CDR3 has 13 residues. Germline trimming cut 5 bases from V and 7 bases from J; bases unmatched to any gene: 7. The chain's CDR3 is CASSTGQENEAFF. The CDR3 nucleotides are TGTGCCAGCTCAACAGGACAGGAAAATGAAGCTTTCTTT.

The J gene is TRBJ2-1, the V gene TRBV9, with 9 bases matching TRBD2. Trimming cost V 3 bases and J 2 bases; bases outside gene matches: 3. Germline values: CDR1 SGDLS, CDR2 YYNGEE. The CDR3 is 15 amino acids. Here the CDR3 DNA reads TGTGCCAGCAGCGAGCGGGGGGAGACCTACAATGAGCAGTTCTTC. Its translation is CASSERGETYNEQFF.

The sample holds a few counts of this clonotype. The genes are TRBV5-1 and TRBJ2-7, with D unclear. CDR1 SGHRS and CDR2 YFSETQ come from the germline V gene. The CDR3 sequence is 13 residues long. The V and J ends lost 0 bases and 6 bases respectively, with 10 bases between them. The CDR3 nucleotides are TGCGCCAGCAGCTTGGATGTCAGGACCGAGCAGTACTTC. Amino acids: CASSLDVRTEQYF.

The rearrangement uses TRBV5-1 and TRBJ1-2, with D tentatively TRBD1 (6 bases). Germline lookup yields CDR1 SGHRS and CDR2 YFSETQ. The CDR3 loop spans 16 amino acids. Trimming shortened V by 7 bases and J by 2 bases, and 21 bases separated the two germline ends. CDR3 protein: CASSTGSGVDNYGYTF. The CDR3 DNA reads as TGCGCCAGCTCTACGGGGTCAGGGGTCGACAACTATGGCTACACCTTC.

This clonotype was picked up a small number of times. This chain connects TRBV20-1 to TRBJ2-2; 7 bases map to TRBD1. The CDR3 is 14 residues long. V was pared by 0 bases and J by 12 bases, with 10 bases of the junction left unmatched. Germline V lookup: CDR1 DFQATT, CDR2 SNEGSKA (reference sequence). The CDR3: CSAREGRGLKKLFF. The CDR3 DNA reads as TGCAGTGCTAGAGAGGGCAGGGGGTTGAAGAAGCTGTTTTTT.

This chain joins TRBV5-1 and TRBJ2-2; D is perhaps TRBD1 (5 bases). Trimming removed 2 bases from V and 2 bases from J, with 10 bases in between. CDR3 length: 15 amino acids. Germline assignment: CDR1 SGHRS and CDR2 YFSETQ. CDR3 in amino acids: CASSFPGINTGELFF. The CDR3, as DNA: TGCGCCAGCAGCTTCCCAGGGATAAACACCGGGGAGCTGTTTTTT.

The chain is built from TRBV19 and TRBJ1-3, with D perhaps TRBD1 (5 bases). V was cut by 6 bases and J by 2 bases, with 14 bases left in between. CDR1 is LNHDA and CDR2 is SQIVND in the germline V gene (reference sequence). CDR3 length equals 15 residues. CDR3 DNA: TGTGCCAGTAGCCGGCCCCAGGGACCTGGAAACACCATATATTTT. It specifies CASSRPQGPGNTIYF.

The chain links TRBV20-1 to TRBJ1-1; D is unresolved. Germline-derived CDR1 and CDR2 are DFQATT and SNEGSKA (reference sequence). This CDR3 has 14 residues. V lost 1 base, J lost 2 bases, and 11 bases lay in between. Written as DNA, the CDR3 is TGCAGTGCTAGAGCCCCGTCGCTCAACACTGAAGCTTTCTTT. Translating it yields CSARAPSLNTEAFF.

This clonotype was observed many times. This chain links TRBV5-6 with TRBJ1-2; D is unresolved. Germline assignment: CDR1 SGHDT and CDR2 YYEEEE. This CDR3 region has 13 residues. Trimming removed 3 bases from V and 8 bases from J, with 14 bases in between. The CDR3 is CASSSPDREGYTF. CDR3 in DNA: TGTGCCAGCAGCTCACCCGACCGGGAAGGCTACACCTTC.

The chain combines TRBV5-5 with TRBJ1-5; D gene unclear. CDR1 and CDR2 from the germline V gene are SGHKS and YYEKEE (reference sequence). This CDR3 has 15 amino acids. Trimming pared 0 bases from V and 0 bases from J, leaving 7 bases between. The CDR3 coding sequence is TGTGCCAGCAGCTTGGAAAATTATAGCAATCAGCCCCAGCATTTT. Amino acid sequence: CASSLENYSNQPQHF.

This clonotype was counted many times. The chain links TRBV6-5 to TRBJ2-1; TRBD2 is a possible D gene (6 bases). The CDR3 contains 18 residues. Germline CDR1 reads MNHEY; CDR2 reads SVGAGI. Between the trimmed V and J ends, which lost 2 bases and 2 bases, there was a span of 19 bases. This chain's CDR3 is CASSYTSVVGGTYNEQFF. CDR3 coding DNA: TGTGCCAGCAGTTACACTAGTGTTGTTGGGGGGACCTACAATGAGCAGTTCTTC.

There are many counts of this clonotype. The CDR3 loop is CASRAAGGQGFFGNTIYF. The DNA of the CDR3 is TGTGCCAGCAGGGCCGCCGGAGGGCAGGGGTTCTTTGGAAACACCATATATTTT. The V call is TRBV12-3 or TRBV12-4, the J call TRBJ1-3, with a tentative D call TRBD1 (6 bases). This CDR3 comprises 18 residues. Trimming shortened V by 6 bases and J by 3 bases, and 24 bases separated the two germline ends.

This chain uses TRBV3-1 with TRBJ2-2, with D tentatively TRBD2 (6 bases). Deletions cut 4 bases from V and 2 bases from J, with 23 bases between. The germline CDR1 and CDR2 sequences are LGHDT and YNNKEL (reference sequence). The CDR3 spans 19 residues. CDR3 DNA sequence: TGTGCCAGCAGCCGATACTTCAGAGGAGGGACGGGAAACACCGGGGAGCTGTTTTTT. The encoded protein is CASSRYFRGGTGNTGELFF. The full variable domain, in which reference TRBV3-1 and TRBJ2-2 provide the parts outside the CDR3, is DTAVSQTPKYLVTQMGNDKSIKCEQNLGHDTMYWYKQDSKKFLKIMFSYNNKELIINETVPNRFSPKSPDKAHLNLHINSLELGDSAVYFCASSRYFRGGTGNTGELFFGEGSRLTVL.

J is TRBJ2-2 and V is TRBV4-3; D not certain. Germline values: CDR1 LGHNA, CDR2 YSLEER. Trimming left V 3 bases short and J 6 bases short, with 11 bases between. The CDR3 is 14 residues long. CDR3 region: CASSHSAASGELFF. The CDR3 nucleotides are TGCGCCAGCAGCCACTCGGCGGCGTCCGGGGAGCTGTTTTTT.

V gene TRBV12-3 or TRBV12-4 combines with J gene TRBJ1-5; D gene uncertain. CDR3 length: 16 residues. V lost 5 bases and J 6 bases, leaving 20 bases between the germline ends. The CDR3 reads CASSPQQRATGQPQHF. CDR3 nucleotides: TGTGCCAGCAGTCCACAACAACGGGCAACGGGTCAGCCCCAGCATTTT.

This rearrangement joins TRBV15 to TRBJ2-1, with no clear D. The CDR3 covers 11 residues. The V end was cut by 3 bases, the J end by 8 bases, with 5 bases between. Germline values: CDR1 LNHNV, CDR2 YYDKDF (reference sequence). Written as DNA, the CDR3 is TGTGCCACCAGCAGTATCGATGAGCAGTTCTTC. Translating gives CATSSIDEQFF. Looking up the rest from reference TRBV15 and TRBJ2-1 gives the full variable domain: DAMVIQNPRYQVTQFGKPVTLSCSQTLNHNVMYWYQQKSSQAPKLLFHYYDKDFNNEADTPDNFQSRRPNTSFCFLDIRSPGLGDTAMYLCATSSIDEQFFGPGTRLTVL.

This clonotype was detected ten times or more. The V call is TRBV6-4, the J call TRBJ2-3; 15 bases agree with TRBD2. The CDR3 covers 16 residues. Germline V CDR1 and CDR2: MRHNA, SNTAGT. Germline trimming cut 4 bases from V and 4 bases from J; bases unmatched to any gene: 3. CDR3 region: CASSGTSGGVPDTQYF. The DNA for the CDR3 is TGTGCCAGCAGTGGGACTAGCGGGGGGGTCCCAGATACGCAGTATTTT.

This clonotype was seen a few times. The V and J genes are TRBV11-2 and TRBJ2-7, with D uncertain. Germline V gives CDR1 SGHAT, CDR2 FQNNGV. The V end lost 8 bases, the J end lost 1 base, and 6 bases lay between the germline ends. The CDR3 runs to 11 residues. The CDR3 DNA is TGTGCCAGCGCTCAGTCCTACGAGCAGTACTTC. Translating it yields CASAQSYEQYF.

Many counts were recorded for this clonotype. The rearrangement links TRBV24-1 to TRBJ2-3, with TRBD2 matching over 11 bases. CDR3 length: 16 residues. CDR1 KGHDR and CDR2 SFDVKD come from the germline V gene. V lost 2 bases, J lost 5 bases, and 5 bases stayed unmatched. CDR3 residues: CATSDWGSGGEDTQYF. CDR3 in DNA: TGTGCCACCAGTGATTGGGGTAGCGGGGGGGAAGATACGCAGTATTTT.

This clonotype turned up a few times. The chain joins TRBV27 to TRBJ2-7; maybe TRBD1 (5 bases). The CDR3 is made up of 16 amino acids. The V end lost 4 bases, the J end lost 3 bases, and 19 bases lay between the germline ends. Germline V gene lookup returns CDR1 MNHEY and CDR2 SMNVEV (reference sequence). Written as DNA, the CDR3 is TGTGCCAGCAGTTACTCCGGTGGGGCTGATTACTACGAGCAGTACTTC. Translation gives CASSYSGGADYYEQYF.

The table lists this clonotype with a few counts. This chain joins TRBV20-1 and TRBJ2-5; 9 nucleotides agree with TRBD1. The germline V gene encodes CDR1 DFQATT and CDR2 SNEGSKA (reference sequence). This CDR3 spans 13 amino acids. V lost 6 bases to trimming and J lost 4 bases; unmatched junction nucleotides: 6. CDR3 amino acids: CSAMDRGRETQYF. The CDR3 DNA is TGCAGTGCCATGGACAGGGGAAGAGAGACCCAGTACTTC.

The table lists this clonotype with a few counts. This chain links TRBV12-3 or TRBV12-4 with TRBJ2-7; D uncertain. The CDR3 length is 13 residues. V was clipped by 8 bases and J by 3 bases, with 14 bases between them. The CDR3 DNA reads TGTGCCAGCGTCCAGGAACTTCACTACGAGCAGTACTTC. It codes for CASVQELHYEQYF.

The chain links TRBV15 to TRBJ2-7; D perhaps matches TRBD1 (7 bases). This CDR3 is built from 15 residues. Trimming cost V 4 bases and J 4 bases, with 17 bases left between them. Germline CDR1 LNHNV, CDR2 YYDKDF (reference sequence). The DNA of the CDR3 is TGTGCCACCAGCACGTTTAGACAGGGAGGTTACGAGCAGTACTTC. Amino acids: CATSTFRQGGYEQYF.

This rearrangement joins TRBV3-1 to TRBJ1-1; D call uncertain. Germline V lookup: CDR1 LGHDT, CDR2 YNNKEL (reference sequence). This CDR3 has 14 residues. V lost 1 base, J lost 1 base, and 7 bases lay in between. CDR3 nucleotides: TGTGCCAGCAGCCAAGCTCGGAAGAACACTGAAGCTTTCTTT. This gives the protein CASSQARKNTEAFF.

This clonotype was recorded a few times. J is TRBJ2-7 and V is TRBV12-3 or TRBV12-4; D not certain. Deletions cut 1 base from V and 7 bases from J, with 8 bases between. This CDR3 contains 12 residues. Here the CDR3 reads CASSLETQEQYF. The CDR3, as DNA: TGTGCCAGCAGTTTAGAAACACAAGAGCAGTACTTC.

The CDR3 loop is CASSPRLLAGSGGSQYF. The CDR3 coding sequence is TGTGCCAGCAGCCCTAGACTACTAGCGGGCTCGGGAGGGTCGCAGTATTTT. The rearrangement uses TRBV7-2 and TRBJ2-3; the match to TRBD2 covers 9 bases. CDR1 is SGHTA, CDR2 FQGNSA, per germline. V shed 5 bases and J 10 bases; nucleotides not matched to a gene: 19. The CDR3 contains 17 residues.